This TCR beta chain was sequenced for a study of blood T cell repertoires in COVID-19. Whole-study context: Samples of COVID-19 (acute and convalescent) were obtained from the United States, Italy and Spain. The analysed material was cDNA or gDNA that came from T cells, B-cell-depleted T cells, or PBMCs.

Source study methods: By means of reference gene primer amplification, nucleated cell counts were estimated. TCRdb's table, derived via immunoSEQ multiplex PCR, lists solely in-frame clones and lacks some. V, J and clone size are taken as reported in that table, and D and trimming were inferred from the DNA itself. The table shows about 150,000 clones, with 80% to 90% occurring only once. This sequence originates from a man aged 60 to 69 with acute or convalescent COVID-19. The sample taken for sequencing was peripheral blood.

The CDR3 DNA reads TGTGCCAGCAGCCAAGGGGGCACCACTGAAGCTTTCTTT. Translation gives CASSQGGTTEAFF. This chain joins TRBV3-1 (or the pseudogene TRBV3-2) and TRBJ1-1; a weak D match, TRBD1 (5 bases). Trimming stripped 1 base from V and 4 bases from J, with 7 bases between. In germline, CDR1 is LGHDT, CDR2 YNNKEL (reference sequence). The CDR3 extends over 13 amino acids.